One TCR beta chain is described in this entry. Its antigen is not identified. The data belong to a study of shared clonotypes between healthy human individuals. Study-wide points: There were few donors, and this limited the genetic and exposure-history diversity represented. The study found lower generation probabilities in non-shared clonotypes than in those shared by all four donors.

Clones were sequenced by immunoSEQ multiplex PCR, and TCRdb holds only the in-frame ones, with some missing. Of about 2.3 million clones listed, 80% to 95% are singletons. All participating donors were Caucasian adults from Nashville, Tennessee. The sequenced sample consisted of naive CD4+ T cells from PBMCs. Specified subset: CD45RA+ positively selected. The TCR was taken from a man younger than 30 in good health. Some clones in this sample may be carry-over from other donors' samples.

CDR3 nucleotide sequence: TGTGCCAGCAGCCAGCAGGGATTCGCTGAAGCTTTCTTT. It yields the protein CASSQQGFAEAFF. This chain uses TRBV4-2 with TRBJ1-1; D is possibly TRBD1 (5 bases). The CDR3 runs to 13 residues. V lost 3 bases, J lost 6 bases, and 11 bases lay in between. Germline CDR1 reads LGHNA; CDR2 reads YNFKEQ.